This TCR beta chain was identified during a study of T cell repertoires in ileal Crohn's disease. Assay used: immunoSEQ multiplex PCR; TCRdb lists only in-frame clones, some missing. Of 2,000 to 2,500 clones in the sample, roughly 87% are singletons; the top ten hold 5.5% to 7.5%. The source material was ileal tissue. This sequence originates from an adult with Crohn's disease.

The DNA of the CDR3 is TGTGCCAGCAGCCCAACAGGGGCGACCGGGGAGCTGTTTTTT. Translation gives CASSPTGATGELFF. This chain links TRBV11-2 with TRBJ2-2; 7 bases map to TRBD1. CDR1 SGHAT and CDR2 FQNNGV come from the germline V gene. This CDR3 is built from 14 residues. The V segment lost 5 bases and the J segment 5 bases; nucleotides outside the gene matches: 5.